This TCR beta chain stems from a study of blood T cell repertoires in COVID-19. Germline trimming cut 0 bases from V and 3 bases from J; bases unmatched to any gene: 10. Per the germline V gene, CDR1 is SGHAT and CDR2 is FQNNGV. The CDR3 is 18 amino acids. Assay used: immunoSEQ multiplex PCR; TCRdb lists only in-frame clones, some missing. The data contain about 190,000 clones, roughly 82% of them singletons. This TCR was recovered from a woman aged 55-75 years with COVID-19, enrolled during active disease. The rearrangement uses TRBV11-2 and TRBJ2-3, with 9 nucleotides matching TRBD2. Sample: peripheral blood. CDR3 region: CASSLDIVLAGRTDTQYF. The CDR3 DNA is TGTGCCAGCAGCTTAGATATAGTCCTAGCGGGAAGGACAGATACGCAGTATTTT.